This T cell receptor (beta chain) came from a study of blood T cells in healthy people across ages. Regarding this clonotype: What it binds is not known.

All donors came from Russia, were Caucasian and healthy, and spanned ages roughly 6 to 95. The authors extracted at least 5 micrograms of total RNA per sample. The second PCR ran roughly 7 to 12 cycles with a sample-barcoded 5' primer and J-beta primers. TCRdb reprocessed the 5' RACE reads via MiXCR and lists one record per CDR3 protein. The table shows about 1.4 million distinct CDR3 sequences, with approximately 59% occurring only once. Findings and limits, study-wide: CMV status of donors was not determined, possibly confounding expanded clonotype changes. TCR beta diversity correlated strongly with naive T cell percentage.

V was trimmed by 4 bases and J by 1 base, leaving 10 bases between them. Per the germline V gene, CDR1 is LNHNV and CDR2 is YYDKDF (reference sequence). There are 14 residues in the CDR3. The chain is built from TRBV15 and TRBJ2-5; tentatively, D is TRBD1 or TRBD2 (5 bases each). The sequence was collected from a man aged 18 to 35 in good health. Sequencing was done on a sample of blood. The CDR3 DNA reads TGTGCCACCAGCAAGGGGACGTTCCAAGAGACCCAGTACTTC. This sequence encodes CATSKGTFQETQYF.